The 4 T cell receptor beta chains below were found in one sample sequenced in a study of blood T cell repertoires in COVID-19. TCRdb's table, derived via immunoSEQ multiplex PCR, lists solely in-frame clones and lacks some. The table records approximately 170,000 clones, approximately 85% of them present only once. Sequenced input: peripheral blood. The receptor set was obtained from a man in his sixties who had recovered from COVID-19.

The chain recombines TRBV9 with TRBJ1-3; D is unresolved. V dropped 2 bases and J dropped 0 bases, with 15 bases sitting between them. The CDR3 spans 17 residues. CDR1 SGDLS and CDR2 YYNGEE come from the germline V gene. DNA of the CDR3: TGTGCCAGCAGCGTCTCGGGCGGAGGACCCTCTGGAAACACCATATATTTT. This translates into CASSVSGGGPSGNTIYF.

This sequence joins TRBV4-3 and TRBJ1-2; unclear D gene. V was cut by 1 base and J by 6 bases, with 15 bases left in between. The CDR3 is made up of 15 amino acids. Looked up from germline, CDR1 is LGHNA and CDR2 is YSLEER. The CDR3: CASSQGPGSMDGYTF. The CDR3 DNA reads TGCGCCAGCAGCCAAGGGCCGGGGTCTATGGATGGCTACACCTTC.

J is TRBJ1-3 and V is TRBV19, with TRBD1 as a possible D gene (6 bases). CDR1 is LNHDA, CDR2 SQIVND, per germline (reference sequence). V lost 4 bases and J 3 bases, leaving 13 bases between the germline ends. The CDR3 contains 15 residues. As DNA, the CDR3 is TGTGCCAGTAGTAACATTAGAGGGGGTGGAAACACCATATATTTT. It encodes CASSNIRGGGNTIYF.

The chain combines TRBV7-9 with TRBJ2-1; TRBD1 might be the D (6 bases). Germline assignment: CDR1 SEHNR and CDR2 FQNEAQ (reference sequence). The CDR3 length is 15 residues. Trimming pared 5 bases from V and 1 base from J, leaving 12 bases between. Written as DNA, the CDR3 is TGTGCCAGCAGCCACGGTAGGGGGTCCTACAATGAGCAGTTCTTC. It yields the protein CASSHGRGSYNEQFF.